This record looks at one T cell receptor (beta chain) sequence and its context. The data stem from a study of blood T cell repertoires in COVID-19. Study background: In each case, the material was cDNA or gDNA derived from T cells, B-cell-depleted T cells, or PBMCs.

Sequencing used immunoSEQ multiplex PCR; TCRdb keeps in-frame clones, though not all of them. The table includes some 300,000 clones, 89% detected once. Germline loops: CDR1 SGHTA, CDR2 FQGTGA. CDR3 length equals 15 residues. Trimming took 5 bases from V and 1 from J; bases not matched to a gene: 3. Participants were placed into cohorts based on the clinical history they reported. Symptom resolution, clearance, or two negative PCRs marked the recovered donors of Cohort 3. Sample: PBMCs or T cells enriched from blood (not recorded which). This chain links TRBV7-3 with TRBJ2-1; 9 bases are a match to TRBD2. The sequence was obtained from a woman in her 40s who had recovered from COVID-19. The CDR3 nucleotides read TGTGCCAGCAGCGGGAGCGGGGGGTCCTACAATGAGCAGTTCTTC. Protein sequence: CASSGSGGSYNEQFF.